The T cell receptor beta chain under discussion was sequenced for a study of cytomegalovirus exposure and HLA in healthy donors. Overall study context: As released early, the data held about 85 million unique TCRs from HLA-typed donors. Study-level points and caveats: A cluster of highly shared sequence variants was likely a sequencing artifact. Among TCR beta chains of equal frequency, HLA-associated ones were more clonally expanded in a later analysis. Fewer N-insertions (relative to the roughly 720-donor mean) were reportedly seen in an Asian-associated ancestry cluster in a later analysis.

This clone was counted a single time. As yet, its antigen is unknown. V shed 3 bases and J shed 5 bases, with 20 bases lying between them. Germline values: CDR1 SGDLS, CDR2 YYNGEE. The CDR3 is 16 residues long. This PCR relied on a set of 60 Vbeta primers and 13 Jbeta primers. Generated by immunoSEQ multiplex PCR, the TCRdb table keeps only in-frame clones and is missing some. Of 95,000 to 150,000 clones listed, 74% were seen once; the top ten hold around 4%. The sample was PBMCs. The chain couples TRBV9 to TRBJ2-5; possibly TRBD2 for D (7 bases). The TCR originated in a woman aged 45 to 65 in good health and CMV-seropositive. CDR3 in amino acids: CASSASGEGGRETQYF. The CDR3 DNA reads TGTGCCAGCAGCGCCTCCGGGGAGGGGGGCAGGGAGACCCAGTACTTC.